This T cell receptor beta chain appears in the sequencing data of a study of shared clonotypes between healthy human individuals. TCRdb's table, derived via immunoSEQ multiplex PCR, lists solely in-frame clones and lacks some. Among over a million clones listed, around 95% were seen once. About this clone itself: The target antigen is unknown.

Germline loops: CDR1 MNHEY, CDR2 SVGAGI. The V gene end was trimmed by 7 bases and the J gene end by 7 bases; junction bases not matched to a gene: 9. This CDR3 region has 13 residues. Study-wide results and limits: Sampling covered blood only; tissue repertoires likely differ.

What was sequenced was naive CD4+ T cells sorted from blood. Indicated subset: CD45RA+ positively selected. The chain joins TRBV6-5 to TRBJ2-7; 8 bases map to TRBD2. The TCR originated in a man aged 30 to 39 in good health. DNA for the CDR3: TGTGCCAGCAAAACTAGCGGATTTACTGAGCAGTACTTC. Translated, it gives CASKTSGFTEQYF.